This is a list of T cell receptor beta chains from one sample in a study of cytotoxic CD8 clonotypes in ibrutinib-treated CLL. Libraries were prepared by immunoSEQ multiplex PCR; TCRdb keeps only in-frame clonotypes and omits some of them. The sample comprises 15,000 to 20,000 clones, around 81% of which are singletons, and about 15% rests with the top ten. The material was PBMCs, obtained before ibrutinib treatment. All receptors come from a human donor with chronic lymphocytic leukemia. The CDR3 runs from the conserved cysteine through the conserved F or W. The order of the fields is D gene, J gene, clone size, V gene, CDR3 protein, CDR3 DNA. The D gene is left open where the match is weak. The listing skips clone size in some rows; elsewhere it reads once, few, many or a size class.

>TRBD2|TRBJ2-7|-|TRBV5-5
CASSPGGGYEQYF
TGTGCCAGCAGCCCCGGGGGGGGCTACGAGCAGTACTTC
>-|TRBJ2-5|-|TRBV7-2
CASSPYRGTETQYF
TGTGCCAGCAGCCCCTACCGAGGCACCGAGACCCAGTACTTC
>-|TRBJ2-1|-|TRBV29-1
CSVEPRDSHNEQFF
TGCAGCGTAGAGCCGCGGGACTCCCACAATGAGCAGTTCTTC
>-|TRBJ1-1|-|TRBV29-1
CSVVPASTEAFF
TGCAGCGTTGTACCCGCGAGCACTGAAGCTTTCTTT
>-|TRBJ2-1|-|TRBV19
CASSSATGRNEGDYEQFF
TGTGCCAGTAGTTCAGCGACAGGGAGGAACGAAGGTGACTATGAGCAGTTCTTC
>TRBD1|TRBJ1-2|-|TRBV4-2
CASSQEQGVANYGYTF
TGTGCCAGCAGCCAAGAACAGGGGGTAGCTAACTATGGCTACACCTTC
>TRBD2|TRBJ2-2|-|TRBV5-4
CASSLVLAVTTGELFF
TGTGCCAGCAGCTTGGTCCTAGCGGTAACCACCGGGGAGCTGTTTTTT
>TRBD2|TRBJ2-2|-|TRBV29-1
CSAAPQTSGRARTGELFF
TGCAGCGCAGCCCCCCAGACTAGCGGGAGGGCCCGAACCGGGGAGCTGTTTTTT
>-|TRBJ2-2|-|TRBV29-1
CSVAFGGMAGELFF
TGCAGCGTTGCGTTTGGGGGGATGGCCGGGGAGCTGTTTTTT
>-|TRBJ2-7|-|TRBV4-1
CASSQLVSSYEQYF
TGCGCCAGCAGCCAACTAGTCAGCTCCTACGAGCAGTACTTC
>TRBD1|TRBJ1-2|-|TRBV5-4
CASSFINPGQGAKGYTF
TGTGCCAGCAGCTTTATAAATCCGGGACAGGGGGCGAAAGGCTACACCTTC
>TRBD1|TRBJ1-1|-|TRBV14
CASSHLLPGQGGLNTEAFF
TGTGCCAGCAGCCATCTTCTCCCGGGACAGGGGGGCCTAAACACTGAAGCTTTCTTT
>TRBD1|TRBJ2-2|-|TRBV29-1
CSVARTGTNTGELFF
TGCAGCGTGGCAAGGACAGGGACGAACACCGGGGAGCTGTTTTTT
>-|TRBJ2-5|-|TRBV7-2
CASSFQGGQETQYF
TGTGCCAGCAGCTTTCAGGGGGGGCAAGAGACCCAGTACTTC
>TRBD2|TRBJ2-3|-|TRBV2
CASSDGAGAGTDTQYF
TGTGCCAGCAGTGATGGTGCGGGAGCCGGCACAGATACGCAGTATTTT
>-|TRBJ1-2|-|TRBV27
CASSPRTDHARGYTF
TGTGCCAGCAGTCCACGGACAGACCATGCTCGTGGCTACACCTTC
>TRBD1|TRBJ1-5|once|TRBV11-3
CASSDWDREGQPQHF
TGTGCCAGCAGCGACTGGGACAGGGAGGGTCAGCCCCAGCATTTT
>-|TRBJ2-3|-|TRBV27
CASKDGGGSTDTQYF
TGTGCCAGCAAAGACGGTGGGGGTTCAACAGATACGCAGTATTTT
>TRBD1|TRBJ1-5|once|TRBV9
CASSAEDRVQPQHF
TGTGCCAGCAGCGCCGAGGACAGGGTTCAGCCCCAGCATTTT
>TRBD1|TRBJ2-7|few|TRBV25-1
CASSEPQGQGQF
TGTGCCAGCAGTGAACCCCAGGGACAGGGCCAATTC
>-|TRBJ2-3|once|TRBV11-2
CASSSAGSSTDTQYF
TGTGCCAGCAGCTCCGCCGGGAGCAGCACAGATACGCAGTATTTT
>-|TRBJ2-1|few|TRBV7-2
CASSLVTSTNEQFF
TGTGCCAGCAGCTTAGTTACTTCTACCAATGAGCAGTTCTTC
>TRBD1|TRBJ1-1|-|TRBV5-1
CASSSSGTVNTEAFF
TGCGCCAGCAGCTCCTCCGGGACAGTGAACACTGAAGCTTTCTTT
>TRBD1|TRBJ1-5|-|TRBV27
CASRPQGVGEKPQHF
TGTGCCAGCAGGCCGCAGGGGGTCGGAGAAAAGCCCCAGCATTTT